The clone carrying this T cell receptor (beta chain) came up a few times. This record belongs to a study of beta chain features in type 1 diabetes. Germline V gives CDR1 SGHTA, CDR2 FQGTGA. The CDR3 is 15 residues long. Trimming cost V 3 bases and J 7 bases; bases outside gene matches: 5. cDNA synthesis used the whole RNA isolate, giving expressed TCRB sequences. Method: immunoSEQ multiplex PCR; TCRdb's copy keeps in-frame clones and lacks some. The table has 40,000 to 45,000 clones, under 65% seen once. The chain joins TRBV7-3 to TRBJ2-1, with 11 bases that match TRBD2. The source material was Tregs from blood. This TCR came from a woman under 30 in good health. Written as DNA, the CDR3 is TGTGCCAGCAGCTTGGGACTAGCGGCGGGGAATGAGCAGTTCTTC. Translating gives CASSLGLAAGNEQFF.